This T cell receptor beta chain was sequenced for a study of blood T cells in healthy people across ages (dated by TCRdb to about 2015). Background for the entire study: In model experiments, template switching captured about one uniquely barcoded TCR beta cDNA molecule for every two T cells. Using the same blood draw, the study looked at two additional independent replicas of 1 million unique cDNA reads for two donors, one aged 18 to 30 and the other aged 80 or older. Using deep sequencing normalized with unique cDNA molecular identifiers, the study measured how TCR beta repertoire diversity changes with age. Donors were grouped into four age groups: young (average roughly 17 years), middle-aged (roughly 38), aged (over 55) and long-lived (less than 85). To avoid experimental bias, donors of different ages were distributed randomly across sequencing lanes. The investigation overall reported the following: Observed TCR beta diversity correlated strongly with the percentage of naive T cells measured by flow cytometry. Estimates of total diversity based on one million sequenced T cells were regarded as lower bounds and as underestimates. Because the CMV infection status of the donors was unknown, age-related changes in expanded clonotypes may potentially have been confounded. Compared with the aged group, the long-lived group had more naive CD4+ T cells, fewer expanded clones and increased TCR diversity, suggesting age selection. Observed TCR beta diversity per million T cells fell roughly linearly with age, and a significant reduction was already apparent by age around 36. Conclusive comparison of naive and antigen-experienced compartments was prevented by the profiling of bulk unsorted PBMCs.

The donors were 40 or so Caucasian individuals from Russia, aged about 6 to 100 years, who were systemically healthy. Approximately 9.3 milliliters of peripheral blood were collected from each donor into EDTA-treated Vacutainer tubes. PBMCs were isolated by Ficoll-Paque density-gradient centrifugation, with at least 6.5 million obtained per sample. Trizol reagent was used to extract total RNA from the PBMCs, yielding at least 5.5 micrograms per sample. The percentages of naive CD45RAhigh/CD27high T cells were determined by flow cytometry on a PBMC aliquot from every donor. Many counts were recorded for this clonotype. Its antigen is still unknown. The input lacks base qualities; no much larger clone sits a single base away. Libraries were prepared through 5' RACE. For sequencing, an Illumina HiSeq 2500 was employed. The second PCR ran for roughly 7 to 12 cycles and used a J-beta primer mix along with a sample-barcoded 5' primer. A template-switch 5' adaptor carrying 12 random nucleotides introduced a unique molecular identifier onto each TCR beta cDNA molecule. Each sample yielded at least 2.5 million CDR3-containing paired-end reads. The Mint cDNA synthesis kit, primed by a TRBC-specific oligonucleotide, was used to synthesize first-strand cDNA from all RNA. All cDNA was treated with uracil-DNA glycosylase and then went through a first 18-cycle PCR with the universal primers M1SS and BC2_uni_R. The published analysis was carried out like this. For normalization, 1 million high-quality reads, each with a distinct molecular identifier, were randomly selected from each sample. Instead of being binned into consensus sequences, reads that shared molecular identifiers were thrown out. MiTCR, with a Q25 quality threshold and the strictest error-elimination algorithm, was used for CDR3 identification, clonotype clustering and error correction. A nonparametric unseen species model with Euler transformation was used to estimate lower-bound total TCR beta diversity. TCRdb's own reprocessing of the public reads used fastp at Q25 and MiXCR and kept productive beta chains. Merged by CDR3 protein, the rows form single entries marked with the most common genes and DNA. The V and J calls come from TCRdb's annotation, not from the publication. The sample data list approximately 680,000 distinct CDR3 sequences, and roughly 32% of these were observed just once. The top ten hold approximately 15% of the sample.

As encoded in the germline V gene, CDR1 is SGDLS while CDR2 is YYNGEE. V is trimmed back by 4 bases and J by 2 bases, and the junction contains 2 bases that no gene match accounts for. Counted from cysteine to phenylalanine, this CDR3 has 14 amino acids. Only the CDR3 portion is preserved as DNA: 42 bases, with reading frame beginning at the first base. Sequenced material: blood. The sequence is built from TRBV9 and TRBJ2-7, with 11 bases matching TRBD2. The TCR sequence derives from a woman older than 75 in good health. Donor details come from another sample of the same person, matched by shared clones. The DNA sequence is TGTGCCAGCAGCCCTAGCGGGGGGCCCTACGAGCAGTACTTC. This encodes CASSPSGGPYEQYF.